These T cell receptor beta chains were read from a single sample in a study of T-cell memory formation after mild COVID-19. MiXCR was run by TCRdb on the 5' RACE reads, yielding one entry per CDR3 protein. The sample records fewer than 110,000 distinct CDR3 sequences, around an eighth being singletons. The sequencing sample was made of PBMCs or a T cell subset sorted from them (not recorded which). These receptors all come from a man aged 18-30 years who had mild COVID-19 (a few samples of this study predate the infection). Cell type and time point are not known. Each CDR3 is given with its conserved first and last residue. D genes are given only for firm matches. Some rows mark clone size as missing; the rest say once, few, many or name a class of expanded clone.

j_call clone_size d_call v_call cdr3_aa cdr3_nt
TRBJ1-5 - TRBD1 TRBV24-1 CATRKETGWQPQHF TGTGCCACCAGGAAGGAGACAGGGTGGCAGCCCCAGCATTTT
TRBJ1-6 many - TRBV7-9 CASSSDRRALHF TGTGCCAGCAGCTCCGACCGTAGGGCCCTCCACTTT
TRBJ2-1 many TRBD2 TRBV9 CASSLAGDSYNEQFF TGTGCCAGCAGTCTAGCGGGGGACTCCTACAATGAGCAGTTCTTC
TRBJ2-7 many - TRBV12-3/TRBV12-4 CASSSTVYEQYF TGTGCCAGCAGTTCGACAGTTTACGAGCAGTACTTC
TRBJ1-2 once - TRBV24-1 CATNNDLGLQANYGYTF TGTGCCACCAACAACGACCTCGGGCTTCAAGCTAACTATGGCTACACCTTC
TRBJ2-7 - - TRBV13 CASSGQDQPYYEQYF TGTGCCAGCAGCGGGCAGGATCAGCCTTACTACGAGCAGTACTTC
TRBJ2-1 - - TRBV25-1 CASSGFPFSYNEQFF TGTGCCAGCAGTGGGTTCCCCTTCTCCTACAATGAGCAGTTCTTC
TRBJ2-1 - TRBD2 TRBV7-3 CASSPGTSGGNEQFF TGTGCCAGCAGCCCAGGGACTAGCGGGGGTAATGAGCAGTTCTTC
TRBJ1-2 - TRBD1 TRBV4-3 CASSKSMGQGVDGYTF TGCGCCAGCAGCAAAAGCATGGGACAGGGAGTGGATGGCTACACCTTC
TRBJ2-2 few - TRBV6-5 CASSGTANTGELFF TGTGCCAGCAGCGGAACTGCGAACACCGGGGAGCTGTTTTTT
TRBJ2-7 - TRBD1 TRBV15 CATSSTRTGSSYEQYF TGTGCCACCAGCAGTACTAGGACAGGGAGCTCCTACGAGCAGTACTTC
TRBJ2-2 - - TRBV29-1 CSVEGQNRNTGELFF TGCAGCGTGGAGGGGCAGAACCGGAACACCGGGGAGCTGTTTTTT
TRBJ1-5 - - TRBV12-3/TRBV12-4 CASSFGGFDQPQHF TGTGCCAGCAGCTTCGGCGGGTTCGATCAGCCCCAGCATTTT
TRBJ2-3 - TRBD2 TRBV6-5 CASSYVAGEGDTQYF TGTGCCAGCAGTTACGTAGCGGGGGAGGGAGATACGCAGTATTTT
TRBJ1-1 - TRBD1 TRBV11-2 CASSTTTGVGRTEAFF TGTGCCAGCAGCACTACGACAGGGGTCGGACGCACTGAAGCTTTCTTT
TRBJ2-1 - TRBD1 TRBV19 CASSISGTGINEQFF TGTGCCAGTAGTATCTCCGGGACAGGGATAAATGAGCAGTTCTTC
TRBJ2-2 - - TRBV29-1 CSVELTGELFF TGCAGCGTGGAGCTCACCGGGGAGCTGTTTTTT
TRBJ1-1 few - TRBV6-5 CASSFSYSMNTEAFF TGTGCCAGCAGTTTCTCCTATAGCATGAACACTGAAGCTTTCTTT
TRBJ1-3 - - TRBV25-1 CASSTTGLLSGNTIYF TGTGCCAGCAGTACTACCGGTCTCCTCTCTGGAAACACCATATATTTT
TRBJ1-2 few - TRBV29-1 CSVTTANYGYTF TGCAGCGTTACAACGGCTAACTATGGCTACACCTTC
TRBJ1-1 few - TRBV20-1 CSALQRMNTEAFF TGCAGTGCTCTACAGAGAATGAACACTGAAGCTTTCTTT
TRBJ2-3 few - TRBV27 CASSPLLLGNTDTQYF TGTGCCAGCAGTCCCCTCCTACTAGGAAACACAGATACGCAGTATTTT
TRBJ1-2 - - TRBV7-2 CACGTNYGYTF TGTGCCTGTGGGACAAACTATGGCTACACCTTC
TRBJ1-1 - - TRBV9 CASSPDGQNTEAFF TGTGCCAGCAGCCCAGACGGACAGAACACTGAAGCTTTCTTT
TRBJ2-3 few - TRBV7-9 CASSSWAESTDTQYF TGTGCCAGCAGCTCCTGGGCCGAGAGCACAGATACGCAGTATTTT
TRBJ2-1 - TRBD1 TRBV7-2 CASSSWGDRGGDEQFF TGTGCCAGCAGCTCGTGGGGGGACAGGGGAGGCGATGAGCAGTTCTTC
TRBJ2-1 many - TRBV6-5 CASSRGDVSYNEQFF TGTGCCAGCTCTAGGGGAGATGTCTCCTACAATGAGCAGTTCTTC
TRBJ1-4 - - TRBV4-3 CASSQEGVQVLNEKLFF TGCGCCAGCAGCCAAGAGGGGGTCCAGGTTCTGAATGAAAAACTGTTTTTT
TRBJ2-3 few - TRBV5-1 CASSLAGAPPTDTQYF TGCGCCAGCAGCTTGGCCGGGGCGCCACCCACAGATACGCAGTATTTT
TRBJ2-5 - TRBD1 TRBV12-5 CASGFRDRGVETQYF TGTGCTAGTGGTTTTAGGGACAGGGGCGTGGAGACCCAGTACTTC
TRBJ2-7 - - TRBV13 CASSPRQDYEQYF TGTGCCAGCAGCCCCCGACAAGACTACGAGCAGTACTTC
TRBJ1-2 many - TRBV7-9 CASSHPRGRHGYTF TGTGCCAGCAGCCACCCCCGGGGCCGGCATGGCTACACCTTC
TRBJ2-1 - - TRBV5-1 CASRELSPGAYNEQFF TGCGCCAGCAGGGAATTATCTCCAGGGGCCTACAATGAGCAGTTCTTC
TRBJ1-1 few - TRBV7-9 CASSWRGNTEAFF TGTGCCAGCAGCTGGAGGGGAAACACTGAAGCTTTCTTT
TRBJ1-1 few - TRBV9 CASSVDGRVNTEAFF TGTGCCAGCAGCGTAGATGGGCGGGTGAACACTGAAGCTTTCTTT
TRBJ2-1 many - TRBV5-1 CASSLAASEIYNEQFF TGCGCCAGCAGCTTGGCAGCCAGCGAGATCTACAATGAGCAGTTCTTC
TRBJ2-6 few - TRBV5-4 CASSFTGVGANVLTF TGTGCCAGCAGCTTTACCGGGGTTGGGGCCAACGTCCTGACTTTC
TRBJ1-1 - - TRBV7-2 CASSLAAGRTEAFF TGTGCCAGCAGCCTAGCCGCGGGACGGACTGAAGCTTTCTTT
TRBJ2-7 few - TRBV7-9 CASSSAPRAEQYF TGTGCCAGCAGCTCAGCCCCACGGGCCGAGCAGTACTTC
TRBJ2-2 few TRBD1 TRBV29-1 CSVEGQGAGELFF TGCAGCGTTGAGGGACAGGGGGCCGGGGAGCTGTTTTTT
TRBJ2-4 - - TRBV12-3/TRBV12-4 CASGDVDKNIQYF TGTGCCAGCGGGGACGTGGATAAGAACATTCAGTACTTC
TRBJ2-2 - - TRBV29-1 CSGRGSNTGELFF TGCAGCGGCCGGGGCTCGAACACCGGGGAGCTGTTTTTT
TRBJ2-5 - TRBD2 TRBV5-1 CASSLYGTSEETQYF TGCGCCAGCAGCTTGTACGGGACTAGCGAAGAGACCCAGTACTTC